This section outlines one T cell receptor (beta chain) sequence together with its context. Its antigen specificity is not known. The sample holds no much larger clone one base away, and base qualities are not on file. All of the isolated RNA was reverse transcribed with the High Capacity cDNA Reverse Transcription Kit, so expressed TCRB transcripts were sequenced. Deep immunoSEQ sequencing was performed on naive, central memory and regulatory T cell samples, with an average of around 3.5 million total reads per sample. Sorted cells were lysed in RLT buffer and RNA was extracted with DNase-treated RNeasy Micro or Mini kits, depending on cell number. To prevent cross-contamination, each cell subset was processed individually, whereas patient and healthy donor samples were processed jointly. Using the immunoSEQ multiplex PCR, TCRB sequences were amplified from cDNA into 87-bp fragments spanning the CDR3 region. The amplicons were sequenced using the Illumina HiSeq platform. On the authors' methods: PCR bias was computationally corrected using synthetic template baselines, reads within Hamming distance 2 were collapsed, and singletons that could not be merged were discarded. Reads were aligned to IMGT to assign V, D and J genes, CDR3 length, and insertions or deletions at six rearrangement sites. Clonotype counts were normalized to sorted cell number within each subset before computing true diversity and Gini coefficients with the tcR R package. Repertoire sharing was quantified using the overlap coefficient calculated on TCRB nucleotide sequences. Out-of-frame TCRB sequences from naive cells were analyzed to stand in for the pre-selection repertoire. What TCRdb holds here is the immuneACCESS table cut down to in-frame rearrangements. Part of the clones is not present; checked against another copy, under half of the missing clones reflect an unresolved V gene, and the others are unexplained. The D gene and trimming were derived from the DNA, and the V and J assignments and clone size from that table. A total of about 360,000 clones appear in this sample, 10% to 15% of them only once. Roughly 0.0097% of the sample is taken by the ten largest.

From each donor, a single peripheral blood sample of about 120 mL on average was drawn into heparinised tubes. Using a panel that included CD45RO, CCR7, CD25, CD127, CD95 and CD27, naive, central memory, regulatory and stem cell-like memory CD4+ T cells were sorted on a BD FACSAria II. A purity above 98% was achieved for all sorted populations. PBMCs were isolated immediately by Lymphoprep density gradient centrifugation and stained directly without culture. Samples were stained and sorted in pairs, with one healthy donor and one patient per experiment, so that batch effects were minimized. This sample was taken from a study of beta chain features in type 1 diabetes (dated by TCRdb to the late 2010s). As for the study more broadly: Mean age, gender distribution, total cell number and subset yield did not differ between patients and healthy donors. A total of some 100,000,000 sorted cells were examined across all samples, and a strong correlation was observed between cell number per subset and RNA yield. The study compared the TCRB repertoires of sorted circulating CD4+ T cell subsets in recently diagnosed type 1 diabetes patients with those in matched healthy donors. Regulatory and stem cell-like memory subsets were isolated from only 8 patients and about eight healthy donors, whereas naive and central memory subsets came from all 28 donors.

Overall results and qualifications from the work: Shorter templates might have been favored by PCR, but patient and control samples were amplified and corrected together, so both groups would have been affected equally by any skew. Because cDNA was sequenced instead of genomic DNA, activated cells with high expression could be over-represented, although the groups did not differ in activation or CD3 levels. Fewer insertions and more nucleotide deletions at VDJ recombination sites were observed in patients with type 1 diabetes, implying thymic rearrangement abnormalities. HLA sub-analyses involved small numbers of individuals, so any influence of HLA type on TCRB rearrangement remained unresolved. Naive, central memory and regulatory TCRB repertoires appeared more similar among patients than among healthy donors. Type 1 diabetes patients showed a moderate but significant shortening of TCRB CDR3 length in all four CD4+ subsets.

CDR1 is given as SGHDT and CDR2 as YYEEEE, both from the germline V gene. V is pared back by 2 bases and J by 4 bases, with 12 bases lying between the germline termini. The CDR3 runs 14 amino acids, cysteine and phenylalanine included. The read is trimmed to its CDR3 DNA, 42 bases read in frame from base 1. The sequence is built from TRBV5-6 and TRBJ1-2; D gene: possibly TRBD1, on 5 matching bases. The sample taken for sequencing was naive CD4+ T cells from blood. The cell subset or site label on this specimen signifies: true naive CD4+ T cells. This clonotype was obtained from a woman between 18 and 30 years old with type 1 diabetes. CDR3 loop: CASSFEGRGYGYTF. The DNA sequence follows: TGTGCCAGCAGCTTCGAGGGGCGGGGCTATGGCTACACCTTC. Where the CDR3 stops, the reference TRBV5-6 and TRBJ1-2 genes take over; the full variable domain is DAGVTQSPTHLIKTRGQQVTLRCSPKSGHDTVSWYQQALGQGPQFIFQYYEEEERQRGNFPDRFSGHQFPNYSSELNVNALLLGDSALYLCASSFEGRGYGYTFGSGTRLTVV.